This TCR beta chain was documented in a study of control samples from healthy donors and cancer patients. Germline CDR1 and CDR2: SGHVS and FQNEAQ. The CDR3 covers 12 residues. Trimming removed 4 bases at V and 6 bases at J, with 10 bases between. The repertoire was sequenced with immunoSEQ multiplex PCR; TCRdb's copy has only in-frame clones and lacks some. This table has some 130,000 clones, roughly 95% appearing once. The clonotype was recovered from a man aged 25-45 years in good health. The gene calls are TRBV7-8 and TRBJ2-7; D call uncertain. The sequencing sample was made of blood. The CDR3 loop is CASSSTSLEQYF. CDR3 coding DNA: TGTGCCAGCAGCTCGACATCCCTCGAGCAGTACTTC.